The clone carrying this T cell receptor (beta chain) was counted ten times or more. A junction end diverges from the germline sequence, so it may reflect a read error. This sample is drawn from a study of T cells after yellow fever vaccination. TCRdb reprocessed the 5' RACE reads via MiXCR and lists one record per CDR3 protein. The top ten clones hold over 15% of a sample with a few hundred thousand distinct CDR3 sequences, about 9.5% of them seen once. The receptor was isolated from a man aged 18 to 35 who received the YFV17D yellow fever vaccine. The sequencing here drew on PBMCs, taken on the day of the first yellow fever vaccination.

The CDR3 DNA is TGTGCCAGCAGCGAATGGGAGGGGTTGAAGGCTTTCTTT. This gives the protein CASSEWEGLKAFF. The chain uses TRBV25-1 and TRBJ1-1; D might be TRBD1 (5 bases). The length of the CDR3 is 13 residues. CDR1 MGHDK and CDR2 SYGVNS come from the germline V gene.